Below, one T cell receptor beta chain is given with its context. All of the isolated RNA was reverse transcribed, so expressed TCRB transcripts were sequenced. Produced via immunoSEQ multiplex PCR; TCRdb's table is partial and in-frame only. The table has around 340,000 clones, roughly 21% seen once; the top ten hold under 0.05%. These data belong to a study of beta chain features in type 1 diabetes. V was cut by 5 bases and J by 7 bases, with 14 bases left in between. Germline CDR1 SGHTA, CDR2 FQGNSA. CDR3 length: 13 amino acids. This clonotype was obtained from a woman younger than 30 in good health. Source material: naive CD4+ T cells from blood. The chain uses TRBV7-2 and TRBJ1-2; D not certain. As DNA, the CDR3 is TGTGCCAGCAGCCAGGCTCTGGCGGGTGGCTACACCTTC. Translating it yields CASSQALAGGYTF.